One and the same sample provided the 21 T cell receptor beta chains below, sequenced in a study of beta chain features in type 1 diabetes. TCRB transcripts that were expressed got sequenced, as all of the isolated RNA had been reverse transcribed. Produced via immunoSEQ multiplex PCR; TCRdb's table is partial and in-frame only. This repertoire shows 620,000 or so clones, 15% to 19% found once; its top ten account for 0.07% to 0.095%. Sequenced material: naive CD4+ T cells from blood. The source is a man younger than 35 in good health.

This clone was detected a few times. This chain links TRBV4-2 with TRBJ1-2, with no clear D. V dropped 4 bases and J dropped 8 bases, with 23 bases sitting between them. This CDR3 region has 16 residues. Germline V gives CDR1 LGHNA, CDR2 YNFKEQ. CDR3 DNA: TGTGCCAGCAGCCTAGAAGGCCAAGGAAGGGCTATCGGCTACACCTTC. Amino acid sequence: CASSLEGQGRAIGYTF.

This clone was counted a few times. V usage is TRBV20-1 and J usage is TRBJ1-2; D not resolved. V lost 3 bases to trimming and J lost 6 bases, with 8 bases between them. Looked up from germline, CDR1 is DFQATT and CDR2 is SNEGSKA (reference sequence). The CDR3 spans 11 residues. DNA of the CDR3: TGCAGTGCTAGTCTGAGGGATGGCTACACCTTC. Amino acid sequence: CSASLRDGYTF.

This clone occurred many times. This chain connects TRBV10-3 to TRBJ1-1; D possibly corresponds to TRBD1 (5 bases). Germline V gene lookup returns CDR1 ENHRY and CDR2 SYGVKD. The CDR3 extends over 13 amino acids. Trimming cost V 6 bases and J 0 bases, with 8 bases left between them. In DNA form, the CDR3 reads TGTGCCATCAGGTCAGGGATGAACACTGAAGCTTTCTTT. Its protein product is CAIRSGMNTEAFF.

This clone was detected a few times. V and J are TRBV10-3 and TRBJ1-1, with D possibly TRBD1 on 6 matching bases. CDR1 and CDR2 (germline): ENHRY, SYGVKD. The length of the CDR3 is 14 residues. CDR3 sequence reads: CATGQTHLNTEAFF. CDR3 nucleotides: TGTGCGACCGGACAGACCCATTTGAACACTGAAGCTTTCTTT.

This clone has a handful of counts. This sequence joins TRBV6-4 and TRBJ1-2; 8 nucleotides align to TRBD1. The CDR3 extends over 15 amino acids. Trimming at V came to 6 bases and at J to 5 bases, leaving 11 bases not matched to a gene. Germline CDR1 MRHNA, CDR2 SNTAGT. The CDR3 DNA is TGTGCCAGCAGAGACAGGGGCCTTCGGGATTATGGCTACACCTTC. Protein product: CASRDRGLRDYGYTF.

Written as DNA, the CDR3 is TGTGCCAGCAGCCGGGTCCTCCAAGGCAATGAGCAGTTCTTC. Amino acids: CASSRVLQGNEQFF. The chain carries TRBV7-9 and TRBJ2-1, with D hard to call. This CDR3 is 14 amino acids long. Deletions cut 5 bases from V and 6 bases from J, with 14 bases between. Germline values: CDR1 SEHNR, CDR2 FQNEAQ (reference sequence).

This clone was recorded at least ten times. J is TRBJ2-4 and V is TRBV27; no firm D call. Germline V gene lookup returns CDR1 MNHEY and CDR2 SMNVEV (reference sequence). Deletions cut 2 bases from V and 6 bases from J, with 2 bases between. CDR3 length equals 11 residues. The CDR3 reads CASSLGNIQYF. As DNA, the CDR3 is TGTGCCAGCAGTTTAGGAAACATTCAGTACTTC.

This clone was observed once. The rearrangement uses TRBV11-1 and TRBJ2-2; 10 nucleotides align to TRBD2. This CDR3 has 16 amino acids. CDR1 and CDR2 from the germline V gene are SGHAT and FQDESV (reference sequence). V dropped 5 bases and J dropped 5; count of bases not matched to a gene: 8. DNA of the CDR3: TGTGCCAGCAGCCCAGGCACTAGCGGGGTTACCGGGGAGCTGTTTTTT. Protein: CASSPGTSGVTGELFF. Together with reference TRBV11-1 and TRBJ2-2, the CDR3 gives the full variable domain: EAEVAQSPRYKITEKSQAVAFWCDPISGHATLYWYRQILGQGPELLVQFQDESVVDDSQLPKDRFSAERLKGVDSTLKIQPAELGDSAMYLCASSPGTSGVTGELFFGEGSRLTVL.

This clone showed up just a few times. The genes are TRBV20-1 and TRBJ2-1; no reliable D call. The CDR3 loop spans 10 amino acids. The germline V gene encodes CDR1 DFQATT and CDR2 SNEGSKA (reference sequence). The V end was cut by 7 bases, the J end by 7 bases, with 8 bases between. DNA for the CDR3: TGCAGTGTCGTGGGGAATGAGCAGTTCTTC. Translated, it gives CSVVGNEQFF.

The rearrangement links TRBV9 to TRBJ2-7; a weak D match, TRBD1 (6 bases). The CDR3 loop spans 14 amino acids. CDR1 SGDLS and CDR2 YYNGEE come from the germline V gene. The V end was cut by 3 bases, the J end by 6 bases, with 16 bases between. As DNA, the CDR3 is TGTGCCAGCAGCGCGGTCACAGGGTCCAGCGAGCAGTACTTC. Its protein is CASSAVTGSSEQYF.

This chain uses TRBV7-2 with TRBJ1-1; D ambiguous. Germline loops: CDR1 SGHTA, CDR2 FQGNSA. The ends were cut back, 4 bases at V and 2 bases at J, with 11 bases in the middle. There are 14 residues in the CDR3. The chain's CDR3 is CASSSERPNTEAFF. The CDR3 nucleotides read TGTGCCAGCAGCTCGGAGAGGCCCAACACTGAAGCTTTCTTT.

The chain carries TRBV6-6 and TRBJ1-2, with unresolved D. The germline gives CDR1 MNHNY, CDR2 SVGAGI (reference sequence). This CDR3 contains 14 residues. V was shortened by 6 bases and J by 2 bases, with 13 bases between the two germline ends. The CDR3 DNA sequence: TGTGCCAGCAGCCCCGGGCAAGCGAACTATGGCTACACCTTC. As protein: CASSPGQANYGYTF.

V gene TRBV2 combines with J gene TRBJ2-3; D assignment may be TRBD1 or TRBD2 (7 bases each). V was clipped by 8 bases and J by 2 bases, with 14 bases between them. There are 14 residues in the CDR3. Germline values: CDR1 SNHLY, CDR2 FYNNEI. Here the CDR3 reads CASPQGGFTDTQYF. Here the CDR3 DNA reads TGTGCCAGCCCCCAGGGGGGGTTCACAGATACGCAGTATTTT.

This clone was observed a few times. The gene calls are TRBV29-1 and TRBJ1-5, with D perhaps TRBD1 (5 bases). The germline CDR1 and CDR2 sequences are SQVTM and ANQGSEA. This CDR3 comprises 12 residues. The V end was cut by 7 bases, the J end by 4 bases, with 11 bases between. CDR3 loop: CSGGGINQPQHF. The CDR3 nucleotides read TGCAGCGGCGGGGGGATAAATCAGCCCCAGCATTTT.

V gene TRBV5-4 combines with J gene TRBJ2-3, with 11 nucleotides matching TRBD1. Trimming cost V 4 bases and J 0 bases; bases outside gene matches: 4. CDR3 length equals 16 residues. Germline loops: CDR1 SGHNT, CDR2 YYREEE (reference sequence). CDR3 sequence reads: CASSLRDRGSTDTQYF. DNA of the CDR3: TGTGCCAGCAGCCTACGGGACAGGGGGAGCACAGATACGCAGTATTTT. The whole variable domain, remainder taken from reference TRBV5-4 and TRBJ2-3, is ETGVTQSPTHLIKTRGQQVTLRCSSQSGHNTVSWYQQALGQGPQFIFQYYREEENGRGNFPPRFSGLQFPNYSSELNVNALELDDSALYLCASSLRDRGSTDTQYFGPGTRLTVL.

The table lists this clone with a few counts. The genes are TRBV29-1 and TRBJ2-7, with D possibly being TRBD1 (5 bases). The CDR3 sequence is 12 residues long. Trimming left V 4 bases short and J 5 bases short, with 12 bases between. Germline CDR1 is SQVTM and CDR2 is ANQGSEA. In nucleotides, the CDR3 is TGCAGCGTTGGGCAGGGATATAACGAGCAGTACTTC. This translates into CSVGQGYNEQYF.

This clone was seen at least ten times. The chain recombines TRBV18 with TRBJ2-3; D gene uncertain. Deletions cut 6 bases from V and 2 bases from J, with 3 bases between. The CDR3 has 11 amino acids. Germline V gene sequence: CDR1 KGHSH, CDR2 LQKENI. The CDR3 DNA follows: TGTGCCAGCTCCACCACAGATACGCAGTATTTT. Translated, it gives CASSTTDTQYF.

The rearrangement links TRBV5-1 to TRBJ2-7, with D maybe TRBD1 (5 bases). This CDR3 region has 14 residues. V was pared by 0 bases and J by 3 bases, with 10 bases between. In germline, CDR1 is SGHRS, CDR2 YFSETQ. CDR3 bases: TGCGCCAGCAGCTTGGGTGTGCAGGGCTACGAGCAGTACTTC. This sequence encodes CASSLGVQGYEQYF.

There are a few counts of this clone. The CDR3 DNA sequence: TGTGCCAGTAGTATTATCTCATCTTCCACAGATACGCAGTATTTT. It codes for CASSIISSSTDTQYF. The rearrangement joins TRBV19 to TRBJ2-3; no clear D. The germline V and J ends were trimmed by 3 bases and 2 bases, with 12 bases remaining between them. The CDR3 runs 15 residues. Germline values: CDR1 LNHDA, CDR2 SQIVND (reference sequence).

The chain has TRBV30 and TRBJ1-2, with unresolved D. The germline V gene encodes CDR1 GTSNPN and CDR2 SVGIG (reference sequence). Trimming removed 1 base at V and 8 bases at J, with 11 bases between. CDR3 size: 12 residues. CDR3: CAWSAIMRGYTF. DNA of the CDR3: TGTGCCTGGAGTGCCATTATGAGGGGCTACACCTTC.

The CDR3 protein is CATSSMTRTGQYF. The CDR3 DNA reads as TGTGCCACCAGCTCCATGACTCGTACGGGGCAGTACTTC. The chain employs TRBV15 and TRBJ2-7; D unclear. CDR1 and CDR2 from the germline V gene are LNHNV and YYDKDF (reference sequence). The CDR3 is 13 residues long. Trimming shortened V by 5 bases and J by 9 bases, and 17 bases separated the two germline ends.